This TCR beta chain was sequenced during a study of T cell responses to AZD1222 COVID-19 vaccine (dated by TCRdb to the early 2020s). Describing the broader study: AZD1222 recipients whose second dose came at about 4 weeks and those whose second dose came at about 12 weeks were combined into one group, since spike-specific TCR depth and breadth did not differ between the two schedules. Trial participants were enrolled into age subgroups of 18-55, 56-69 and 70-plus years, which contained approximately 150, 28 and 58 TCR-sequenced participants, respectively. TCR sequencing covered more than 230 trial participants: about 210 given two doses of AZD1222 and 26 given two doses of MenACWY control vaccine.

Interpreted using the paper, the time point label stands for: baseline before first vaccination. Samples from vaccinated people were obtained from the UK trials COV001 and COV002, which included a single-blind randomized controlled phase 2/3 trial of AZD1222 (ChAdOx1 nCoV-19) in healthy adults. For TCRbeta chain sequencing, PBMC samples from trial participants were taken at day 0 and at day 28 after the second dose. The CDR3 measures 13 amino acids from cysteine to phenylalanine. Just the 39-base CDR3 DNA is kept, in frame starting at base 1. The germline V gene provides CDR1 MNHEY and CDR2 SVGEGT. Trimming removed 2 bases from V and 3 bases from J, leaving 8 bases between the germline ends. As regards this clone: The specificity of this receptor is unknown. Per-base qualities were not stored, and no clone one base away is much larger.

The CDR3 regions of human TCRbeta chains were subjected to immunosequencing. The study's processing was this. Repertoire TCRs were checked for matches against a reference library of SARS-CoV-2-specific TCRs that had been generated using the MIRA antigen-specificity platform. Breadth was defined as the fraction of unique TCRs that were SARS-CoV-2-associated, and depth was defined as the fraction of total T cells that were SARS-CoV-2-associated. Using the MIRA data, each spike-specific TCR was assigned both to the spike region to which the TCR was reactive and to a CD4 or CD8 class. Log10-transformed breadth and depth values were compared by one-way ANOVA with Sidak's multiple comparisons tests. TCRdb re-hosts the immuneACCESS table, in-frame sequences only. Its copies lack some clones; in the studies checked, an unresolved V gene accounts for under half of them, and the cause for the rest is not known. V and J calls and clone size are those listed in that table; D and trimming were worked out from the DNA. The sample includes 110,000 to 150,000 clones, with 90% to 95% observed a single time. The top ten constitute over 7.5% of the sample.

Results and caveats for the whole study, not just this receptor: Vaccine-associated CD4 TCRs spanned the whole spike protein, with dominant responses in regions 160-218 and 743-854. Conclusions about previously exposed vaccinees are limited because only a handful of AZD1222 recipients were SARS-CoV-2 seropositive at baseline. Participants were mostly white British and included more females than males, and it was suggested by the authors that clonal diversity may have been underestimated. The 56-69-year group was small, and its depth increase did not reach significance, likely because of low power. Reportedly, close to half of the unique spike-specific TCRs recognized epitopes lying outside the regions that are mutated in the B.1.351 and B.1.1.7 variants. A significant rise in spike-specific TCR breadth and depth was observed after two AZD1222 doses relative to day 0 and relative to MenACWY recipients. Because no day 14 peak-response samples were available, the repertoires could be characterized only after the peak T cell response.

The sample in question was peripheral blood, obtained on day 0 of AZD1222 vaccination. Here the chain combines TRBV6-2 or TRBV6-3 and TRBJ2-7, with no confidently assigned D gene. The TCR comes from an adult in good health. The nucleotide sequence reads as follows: TGTGCCAGCAGTTACACGGCTAACTACGAGCAGTACTTC. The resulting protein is CASSYTANYEQYF.